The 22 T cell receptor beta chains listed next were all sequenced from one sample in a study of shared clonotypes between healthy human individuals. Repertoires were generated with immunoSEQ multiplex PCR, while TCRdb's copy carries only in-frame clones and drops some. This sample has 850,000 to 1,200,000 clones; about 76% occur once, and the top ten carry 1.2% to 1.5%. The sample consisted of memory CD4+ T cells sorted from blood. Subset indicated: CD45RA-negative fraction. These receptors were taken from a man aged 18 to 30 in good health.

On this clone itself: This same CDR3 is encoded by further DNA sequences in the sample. The CDR3 nucleotides read TGTGCCACCAGCAGAGGACAGCAAGAGACCCAGTACTTC. It codes for CATSRGQQETQYF. The chain couples TRBV15 to TRBJ2-5; D is perhaps TRBD1 (5 bases). Germline loops: CDR1 LNHNV, CDR2 YYDKDF (reference sequence). Trimming shortened V by 1 base and J by 2 bases, and 5 bases separated the two germline ends. This CDR3 comprises 13 residues.

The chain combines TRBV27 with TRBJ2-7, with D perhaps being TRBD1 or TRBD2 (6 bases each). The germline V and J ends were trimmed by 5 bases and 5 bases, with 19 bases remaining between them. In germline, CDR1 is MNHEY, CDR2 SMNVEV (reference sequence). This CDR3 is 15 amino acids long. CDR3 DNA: TGTGCCAGCAGTACCCTTTGGGGGGCGCAGAACGAGCAGTACTTC. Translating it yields CASSTLWGAQNEQYF.

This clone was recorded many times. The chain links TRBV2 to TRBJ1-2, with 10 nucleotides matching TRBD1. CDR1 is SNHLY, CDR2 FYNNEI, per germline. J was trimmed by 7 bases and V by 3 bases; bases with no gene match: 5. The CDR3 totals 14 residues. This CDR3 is CASSEGQGKFGYTF. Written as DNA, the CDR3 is TGTGCCAGCAGTGAGGGACAGGGGAAGTTTGGCTACACCTTC. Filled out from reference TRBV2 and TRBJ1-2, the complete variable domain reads EPEVTQTPSHQVTQMGQEVILRCVPISNHLYFYWYRQILGQKVEFLVSFYNNEISEKSEIFDDQFSVERPDGSNFTLKIRSTKLEDSAMYFCASSEGQGKFGYTFGSGTRLTVV.

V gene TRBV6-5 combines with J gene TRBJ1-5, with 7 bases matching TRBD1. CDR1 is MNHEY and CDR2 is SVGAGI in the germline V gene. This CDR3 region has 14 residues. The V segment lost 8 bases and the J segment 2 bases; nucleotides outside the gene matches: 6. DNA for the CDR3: TGTGCCAGCGGTGACAGGGACGGCAATCAGCCCCAGCATTTT. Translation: CASGDRDGNQPQHF.

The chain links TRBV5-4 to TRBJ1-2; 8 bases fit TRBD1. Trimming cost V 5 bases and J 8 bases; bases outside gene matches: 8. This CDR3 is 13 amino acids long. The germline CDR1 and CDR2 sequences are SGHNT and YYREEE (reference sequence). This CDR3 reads CASSSDRVLGYTF. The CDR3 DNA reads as TGTGCCAGCAGTTCGGACAGGGTTCTCGGCTACACCTTC.

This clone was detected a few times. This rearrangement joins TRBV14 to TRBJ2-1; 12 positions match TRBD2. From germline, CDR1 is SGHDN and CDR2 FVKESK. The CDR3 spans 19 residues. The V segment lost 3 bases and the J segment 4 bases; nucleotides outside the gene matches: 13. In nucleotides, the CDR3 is TGTGCCAGCAGCCATGGACTAGCGGGAATCCTTAGGGGGTACAATGAGCAGTTCTTC. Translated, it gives CASSHGLAGILRGYNEQFF.

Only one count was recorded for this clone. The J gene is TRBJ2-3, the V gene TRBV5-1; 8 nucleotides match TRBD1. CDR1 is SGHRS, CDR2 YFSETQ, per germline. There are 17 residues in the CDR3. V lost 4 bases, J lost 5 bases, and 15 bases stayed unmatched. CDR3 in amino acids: CASSLQPGQGGGDTQYF. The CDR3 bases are TGCGCCAGCAGCCTTCAACCCGGACAGGGTGGTGGAGATACGCAGTATTTT.

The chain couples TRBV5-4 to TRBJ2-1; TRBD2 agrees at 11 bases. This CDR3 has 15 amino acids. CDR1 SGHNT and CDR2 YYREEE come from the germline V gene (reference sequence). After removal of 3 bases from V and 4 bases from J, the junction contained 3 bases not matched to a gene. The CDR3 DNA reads TGTGCCAGCAGCTCCAGACTAGCGGGGTACAATGAGCAGTTCTTC. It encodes CASSSRLAGYNEQFF.

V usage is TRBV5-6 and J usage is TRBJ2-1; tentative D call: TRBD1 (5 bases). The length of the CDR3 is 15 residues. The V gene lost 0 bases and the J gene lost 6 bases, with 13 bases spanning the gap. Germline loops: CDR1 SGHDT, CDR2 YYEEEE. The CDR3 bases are TGTGCCAGCAGCTTGGGCCCAGGGTTTTCCAATGAGCAGTTCTTC. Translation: CASSLGPGFSNEQFF.

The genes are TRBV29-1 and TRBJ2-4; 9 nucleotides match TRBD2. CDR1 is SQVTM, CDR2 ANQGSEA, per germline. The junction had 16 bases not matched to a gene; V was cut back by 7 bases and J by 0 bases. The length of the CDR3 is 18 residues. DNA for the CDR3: TGCAGCGCCCTCCGTGAAGCGGGGGGTCCTTTAGCCAAAAACATTCAGTACTTC. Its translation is CSALREAGGPLAKNIQYF.

The DNA for the CDR3 is TGTGCCAGCAGTCCCCTCGTTTGGGGCTACACCTTC. Translating gives CASSPLVWGYTF. The chain carries TRBV28 and TRBJ1-2; D ambiguous. V dropped 5 bases and J dropped 8 bases, with 12 bases sitting between them. The germline V gene encodes CDR1 MDHEN and CDR2 SYDVKM. The CDR3 is made up of 12 amino acids.

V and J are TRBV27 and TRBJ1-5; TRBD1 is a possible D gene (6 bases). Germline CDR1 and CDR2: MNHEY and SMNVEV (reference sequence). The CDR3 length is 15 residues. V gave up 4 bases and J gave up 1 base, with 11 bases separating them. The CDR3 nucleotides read TGTGCCAGCAGTTACACAGGGACCAGCAATCAGCCCCAGCATTTT. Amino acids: CASSYTGTSNQPQHF.

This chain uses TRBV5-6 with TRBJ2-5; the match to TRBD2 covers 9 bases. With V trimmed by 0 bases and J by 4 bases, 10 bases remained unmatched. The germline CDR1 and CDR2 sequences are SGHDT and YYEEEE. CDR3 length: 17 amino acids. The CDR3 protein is CASSLAWRGGLRETQYF. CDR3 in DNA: TGTGCCAGCAGCTTGGCGTGGCGGGGGGGCCTCCGAGAGACCCAGTACTTC.

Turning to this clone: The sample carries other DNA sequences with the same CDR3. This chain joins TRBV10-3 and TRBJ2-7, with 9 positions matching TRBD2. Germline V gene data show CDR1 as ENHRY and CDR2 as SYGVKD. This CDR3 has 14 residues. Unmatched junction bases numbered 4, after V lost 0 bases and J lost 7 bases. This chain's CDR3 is CAISESGGRGEQYF. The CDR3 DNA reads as TGTGCCATCAGTGAGTCGGGCGGGAGGGGAGAGCAGTACTTC.

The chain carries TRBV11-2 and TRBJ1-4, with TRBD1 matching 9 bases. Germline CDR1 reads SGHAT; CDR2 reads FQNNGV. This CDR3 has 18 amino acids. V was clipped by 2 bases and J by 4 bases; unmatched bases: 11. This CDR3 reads CASSLPQVGQGINEKLFF. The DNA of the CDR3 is TGTGCCAGCAGCTTACCGCAGGTTGGACAGGGGATTAATGAAAAACTGTTTTTT.

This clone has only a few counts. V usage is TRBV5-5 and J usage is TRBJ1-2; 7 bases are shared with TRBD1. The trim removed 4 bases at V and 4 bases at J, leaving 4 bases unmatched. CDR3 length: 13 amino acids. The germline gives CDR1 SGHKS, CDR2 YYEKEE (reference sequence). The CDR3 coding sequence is TGTGCCAGCAGCACGGGGACAGCCTATGGCTACACCTTC. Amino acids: CASSTGTAYGYTF.

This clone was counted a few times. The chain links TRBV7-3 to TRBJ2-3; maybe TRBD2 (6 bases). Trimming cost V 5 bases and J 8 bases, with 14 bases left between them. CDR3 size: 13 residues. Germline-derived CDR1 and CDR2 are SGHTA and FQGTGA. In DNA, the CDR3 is TGTGCCAGCAGCCGCGGGGTGGAAAGTACGCAGTATTTT. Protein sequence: CASSRGVESTQYF.

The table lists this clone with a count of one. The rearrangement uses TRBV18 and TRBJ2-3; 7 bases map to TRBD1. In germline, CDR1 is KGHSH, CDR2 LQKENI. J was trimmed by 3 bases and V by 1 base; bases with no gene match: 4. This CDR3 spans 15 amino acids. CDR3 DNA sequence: TGTGCCAGCTCACCACAAGGGACAGATACAGATACGCAGTATTTT. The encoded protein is CASSPQGTDTDTQYF.

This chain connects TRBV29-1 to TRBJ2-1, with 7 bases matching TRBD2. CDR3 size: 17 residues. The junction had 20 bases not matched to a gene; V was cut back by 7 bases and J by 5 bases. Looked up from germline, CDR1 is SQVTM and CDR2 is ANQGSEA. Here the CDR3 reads CSAKLYIGGGHNNEQFF. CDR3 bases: TGCAGCGCCAAACTCTATATTGGGGGAGGGCACAACAATGAGCAGTTCTTC.

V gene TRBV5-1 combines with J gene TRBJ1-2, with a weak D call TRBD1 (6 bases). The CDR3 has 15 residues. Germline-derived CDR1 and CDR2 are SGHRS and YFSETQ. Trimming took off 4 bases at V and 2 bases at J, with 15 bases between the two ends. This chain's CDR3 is CASSSGGHLNYGYTF. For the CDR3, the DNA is TGCGCCAGCAGCAGTGGGGGGCACTTGAACTATGGCTACACCTTC. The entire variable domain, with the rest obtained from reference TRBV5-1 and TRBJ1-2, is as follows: KAGVTQTPRYLIKTRGQQVTLSCSPISGHRSVSWYQQTPGQGLQFLFEYFSETQRNKGNFPGRFSGRQFSNSRSEMNVSTLELGDSALYLCASSSGGHLNYGYTFGSGTRLTVV.

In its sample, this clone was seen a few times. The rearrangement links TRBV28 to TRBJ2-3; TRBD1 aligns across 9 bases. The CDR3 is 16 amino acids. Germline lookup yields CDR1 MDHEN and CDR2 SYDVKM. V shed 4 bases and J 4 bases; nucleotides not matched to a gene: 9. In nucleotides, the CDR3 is TGTGCCAGCAGTTCCCCGGGACAGGGTGGGGCAGATACGCAGTATTTT. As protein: CASSSPGQGGADTQYF.

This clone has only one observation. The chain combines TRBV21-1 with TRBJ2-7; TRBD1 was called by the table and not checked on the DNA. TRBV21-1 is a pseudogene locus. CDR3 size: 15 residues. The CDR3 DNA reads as TGTGCCACCAACTATGCTAGGGACATTTCCTACGAGCAGTACTTC. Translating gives CATNYARDISYEQYF.